The 22 T cell receptor beta chains given below trace back to one sample, sequenced in a study of shared clonotypes between healthy human individuals. The table came from immunoSEQ multiplex PCR; TCRdb's copy has only in-frame clones and leaves some out. The data show over 2 million clones, around 93% seen once. The sequencing sample was made of naive CD4+ T cells from PBMCs. Regarding subset: CD45RA+ positively selected. All receptors come from a man aged 18 to 30 in good health. Some clones in this sample may be carry-over from other donors' samples.

Concerning this clone itself: Other DNA sequences in the sample encode the same CDR3. This sequence joins TRBV18 and TRBJ1-1, with TRBD1 as a possible D gene (5 bases). This CDR3 is 14 amino acids long. Deletions cut 6 bases from V and 1 base from J, with 12 bases between. Germline lookup yields CDR1 KGHSH and CDR2 LQKENI. CDR3 nucleotide sequence: TGTGCCAGCTCCCCTCAGGGAGGGAACACTGAAGCTTTCTTT. Its protein product is CASSPQGGNTEAFF.

J is TRBJ2-1 and V is TRBV7-6, with D perhaps matching TRBD1 (6 bases). V was shortened by 5 bases and J by 5 bases, with 13 bases between the two germline ends. The CDR3 contains 14 residues. In germline, CDR1 is SGHVS, CDR2 FNYEAQ. The CDR3 DNA reads as TGTGCCAGCAGCGCCGCGGACAGTCACAATGAGCAGTTCTTC. Translated, it gives CASSAADSHNEQFF.

The chain carries TRBV10-2 and TRBJ1-5; TRBD1 is a possible D gene (6 bases). Germline values: CDR1 WSHSY, CDR2 SAAADI. V was pared by 10 bases and J by 6 bases, with 16 bases between. The CDR3 totals 13 residues. This CDR3 is CATLQGNGQPQHF. The CDR3 DNA follows: TGCGCCACGCTCCAGGGGAACGGTCAGCCCCAGCATTTT.

This chain links TRBV28 with TRBJ2-1, with TRBD2 as a possible D gene (5 bases). This CDR3 region has 13 residues. Deletions cut 2 bases from V and 8 bases from J, with 10 bases between. Per the germline V gene, CDR1 is MDHEN and CDR2 is SYDVKM. CDR3 loop: CASSLPDYDEQFF. The CDR3, as DNA: TGTGCCAGCAGTTTACCCGACTATGATGAGCAGTTCTTC.

J is TRBJ2-2 and V is TRBV28, with D perhaps given as TRBD1 or TRBD2 (5 bases each). CDR3 length: 19 amino acids. The germline CDR1 and CDR2 sequences are MDHEN and SYDVKM. Trimming stripped 2 bases from V and 3 bases from J, with 22 bases between. CDR3 DNA sequence: TGTGCCAGCAGTTTAGGGATGCGTTGGGGACGGCTCTACACCGGGGAGCTGTTTTTT. It translates to CASSLGMRWGRLYTGELFF.

This chain joins TRBV28 and TRBJ2-1; 13 bases are a match to TRBD2. The V gene end was trimmed by 4 bases and the J gene end by 7 bases; junction bases not matched to a gene: 7. Germline CDR1 and CDR2: MDHEN and SYDVKM. CDR3 length: 16 amino acids. The CDR3 DNA is TGTGCCAGCAGTTCCCCACTAGCGGGAGGGCCTAATGAGCAGTTCTTC. Encoded protein: CASSSPLAGGPNEQFF.

This clone turned up a few times. V usage is TRBV2 and J usage is TRBJ1-1, with 10 bases matching TRBD1. The CDR3 has 15 amino acids. Looked up from germline, CDR1 is SNHLY and CDR2 is FYNNEI. V trimming: 6 bases; J trimming: 3 bases; junction bases outside the gene matches: 7. The CDR3 reads CASRMDRGIDTEAFF. Written as DNA, the CDR3 is TGTGCCAGCAGGATGGACAGGGGGATTGACACTGAAGCTTTCTTT.

The rearrangement links TRBV7-6 to TRBJ2-2; D is undetermined. CDR1 SGHVS and CDR2 FNYEAQ come from the germline V gene. CDR3 size: 13 residues. The V end lost 1 base, the J end lost 5 bases, and 5 bases lay between the germline ends. CDR3: CASSLGKTGELFF. The DNA for the CDR3 is TGTGCCAGCAGCTTAGGGAAAACCGGGGAGCTGTTTTTT.

This chain links TRBV7-3 with TRBJ2-3; D perhaps matches TRBD1 (6 bases). Germline-derived CDR1 and CDR2 are SGHTA and FQGTGA. Trimming took off 4 bases at V and 3 bases at J, with 14 bases between the two ends. The CDR3 has 15 residues. CDR3 sequence (DNA): TGTGCCAGCAGCTACCTACCAGGGGCGACAGATACGCAGTATTTT. Translating gives CASSYLPGATDTQYF. Drawing the rest from reference TRBV7-3 and TRBJ2-3, the complete variable domain is GAGVSQTPSNKVTEKGKYVELRCDPISGHTALYWYRQSLGQGPEFLIYFQGTGAADDSGLPNDRFFAVRPEGSVSTLKIQRTERGDSAVYLCASSYLPGATDTQYFGPGTRLTVL.

V gene TRBV6-1 combines with J gene TRBJ1-5; D possibly corresponds to TRBD1 (5 bases). The CDR3 extends over 13 amino acids. V dropped 7 bases and J dropped 1 base, with 8 bases sitting between them. Germline V gene lookup returns CDR1 MNHNS and CDR2 SASEGT. Here the CDR3 DNA reads TGTGCCAGCATCTGGGGGAGCAATCAGCCCCAGCATTTT. It translates to CASIWGSNQPQHF.

The rearrangement uses TRBV29-1 and TRBJ2-5; D is unclear. Trimming removed 7 bases at V and 5 bases at J, with 17 bases between. The CDR3 is 13 amino acids. The germline V gene encodes CDR1 SQVTM and CDR2 ANQGSEA. The CDR3 loop is CSAKGLLRETQYF. The CDR3 DNA is TGCAGCGCTAAGGGTCTCCTGAGGGAGACCCAGTACTTC.

This chain uses TRBV9 with TRBJ1-6, with D perhaps matching TRBD1 (6 bases). CDR3 length: 14 residues. V was cut by 3 bases and J by 8 bases, with 12 bases left in between. The germline gives CDR1 SGDLS, CDR2 YYNGEE. The CDR3 sequence: CASSGRTADSPLHF. CDR3 nucleotides: TGTGCCAGCAGCGGAAGGACAGCGGATTCACCCCTCCACTTT.

In regard to this clone: At the DNA level, this CDR3 is encoded by other sequences in the same sample as well. This rearrangement joins TRBV15 to TRBJ2-5, with TRBD2 identical over 7 bases. Germline CDR1 LNHNV, CDR2 YYDKDF (reference sequence). V lost 1 base and J lost 4; bases outside the gene matches: 0. The CDR3 loop spans 13 amino acids. CDR3 protein: CATSRGGGETQYF. The CDR3 DNA is TGTGCCACCAGCAGAGGGGGGGGAGAGACCCAGTACTTC. The full variable domain, with the rest looked up from reference TRBV15 and TRBJ2-5, is DAMVIQNPRYQVTQFGKPVTLSCSQTLNHNVMYWYQQKSSQAPKLLFHYYDKDFNNEADTPDNFQSRRPNTSFCFLDIRSPGLGDTAMYLCATSRGGGETQYFGPGTRLLVL.

The V gene is TRBV4-3, the J gene TRBJ1-3; 8 bases agree with TRBD1. Germline CDR1 LGHNA, CDR2 YSLEER. This CDR3 contains 16 residues. The V and J ends lost 4 bases and 0 bases, in that order; junction bases with no gene match: 5. CDR3 nucleotide sequence: TGCGCCAGCAGCCGGGGGACAGGCACCTCTGGAAACACCATATATTTT. It encodes CASSRGTGTSGNTIYF.

This chain uses TRBV5-4 with TRBJ2-7; either TRBD1 or TRBD2 may fit D (5 bases each). Germline loops: CDR1 SGHNT, CDR2 YYREEE (reference sequence). This CDR3 has 15 residues. V was trimmed by 0 bases and J by 2 bases, leaving 12 bases between them. As DNA, the CDR3 is TGTGCCAGCAGCTTGGACCCCGGGACCACCTACGAGCAGTACTTC. Translation: CASSLDPGTTYEQYF.

Regarding this clone: Other DNA variants within this sample encode the same CDR3. The CDR3 spells CASSLGAQGSGNTIYF. The CDR3 nucleotides read TGCGCCAGCAGCCTCGGGGCCCAGGGGTCTGGAAACACCATATATTTT. This chain links TRBV5-1 with TRBJ1-3; D perhaps matches TRBD1 (6 bases). The CDR3 extends over 16 amino acids. CDR1 SGHRS and CDR2 YFSETQ come from the germline V gene. Between the trimmed V and J ends, which lost 4 bases and 1 base, there was a span of 15 bases.

This chain links TRBV14 with TRBJ2-2; tentative D call: TRBD2 (5 bases). The CDR3 loop spans 17 amino acids. Germline values: CDR1 SGHDN, CDR2 FVKESK. V lost 0 bases, J lost 0 bases, and 11 bases lay in between. The CDR3, as DNA: TGTGCCAGCAGCCAAGATTTGTTCGGGACGAACACCGGGGAGCTGTTTTTT. Translated: CASSQDLFGTNTGELFF.

V is TRBV2 and J is TRBJ2-1; TRBD2 matches 12 bases. Germline trimming cut 3 bases from V and 6 bases from J; bases unmatched to any gene: 6. The CDR3 sequence is 16 residues long. The germline CDR1 and CDR2 sequences are SNHLY and FYNNEI. The CDR3 DNA follows: TGTGCCAGCAGTGAGATGGGACTAGCGGGTTCCAATGAGCAGTTCTTC. Translating gives CASSEMGLAGSNEQFF.

This rearrangement joins TRBV6-5 to TRBJ2-5; a weak D match, TRBD2 (6 bases). The V end lost 8 bases, the J end lost 5 bases, and 15 bases lay between the germline ends. The CDR3 consists of 13 residues. Germline V lookup: CDR1 MNHEY, CDR2 SVGAGI. CDR3 in DNA: TGTGCCAGCGTTAGGGACTCGAGCGAGACCCAGTACTTC. As protein: CASVRDSSETQYF.

The chain employs TRBV11-2 and TRBJ2-7; weak D call: TRBD2 (6 bases). CDR3 size: 14 residues. Germline assignment: CDR1 SGHAT and CDR2 FQNNGV. The V gene lost 3 bases and the J gene lost 7 bases, with 16 bases spanning the gap. In nucleotides, the CDR3 is TGTGCCAGCAGCTTGACGGGGACTCCGGGGGAGCAGTACTTC. Encoded protein: CASSLTGTPGEQYF.

This sequence joins TRBV11-2 and TRBJ2-7; perhaps D is TRBD1 or TRBD2 (5 bases each). Trimming left V 5 bases short and J 4 bases short, with 27 bases between. Germline V gene lookup returns CDR1 SGHAT and CDR2 FQNNGV. This CDR3 contains 18 residues. CDR3 amino acids: CASSRGPFYRYEGYEQYF. CDR3 nucleotides: TGTGCCAGCAGCCGAGGGCCTTTTTACAGGTACGAAGGTTACGAGCAGTACTTC. The complete variable domain, with remaining parts taken from reference TRBV11-2 and TRBJ2-7, reads EAGVAQSPRYKIIEKRQSVAFWCNPISGHATLYWYQQILGQGPKLLIQFQNNGVVDDSQLPKDRFSAERLKGVDSTLKIQPAKLEDSAVYLCASSRGPFYRYEGYEQYFGPGTRLTVT.

This chain uses TRBV6-5 with TRBJ1-2; D call uncertain. CDR1 MNHEY and CDR2 SVGAGI come from the germline V gene. This CDR3 contains 15 residues. Trimming took 2 bases from V and 2 from J, leaving 12 bases between them. In DNA form, the CDR3 reads TGTGCCAGCAGTTACGGGTTCGGTGGGAACTATGGCTACACCTTC. Encoded protein: CASSYGFGGNYGYTF.